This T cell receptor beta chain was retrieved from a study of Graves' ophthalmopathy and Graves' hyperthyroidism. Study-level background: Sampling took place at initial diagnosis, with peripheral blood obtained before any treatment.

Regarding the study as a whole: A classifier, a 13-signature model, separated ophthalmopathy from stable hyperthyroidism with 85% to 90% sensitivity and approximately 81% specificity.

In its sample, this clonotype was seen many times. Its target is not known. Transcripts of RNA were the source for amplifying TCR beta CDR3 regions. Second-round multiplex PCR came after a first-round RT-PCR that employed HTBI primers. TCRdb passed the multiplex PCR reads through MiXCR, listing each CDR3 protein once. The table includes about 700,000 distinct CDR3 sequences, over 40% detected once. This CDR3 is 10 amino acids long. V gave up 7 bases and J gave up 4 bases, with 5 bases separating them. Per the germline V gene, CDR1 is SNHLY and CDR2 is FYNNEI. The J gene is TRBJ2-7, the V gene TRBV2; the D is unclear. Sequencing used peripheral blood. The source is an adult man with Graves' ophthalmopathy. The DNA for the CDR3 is TGTGCCAGCAAGGATTACGAGCAGTACTTC. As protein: CASKDYEQYF.